The sequence of this T cell receptor beta chain was determined in a study of cytomegalovirus exposure and HLA in healthy donors. A multiplex PCR was run with 60 Vbeta primers and 13 Jbeta primers. Generated by immunoSEQ multiplex PCR, the TCRdb table keeps only in-frame clones and is missing some. This repertoire shows about 82,000 clones, roughly 80% found once; its top ten account for 13%. For this donor, CMV serostatus was not recorded. The clonotype originates from a human donor in good health. The specimen sequenced was PBMCs.

The CDR3: CASSAQSSYNEQFF. The CDR3 nucleotides read TGTGCCAGCAGCGCGCAAAGCTCCTACAATGAGCAGTTCTTC. This rearrangement joins TRBV7-2 to TRBJ2-1, with no clear D. V lost 5 bases to trimming and J lost 0 bases, with 8 bases between them. This CDR3 has 14 residues. CDR1 and CDR2 (germline): SGHTA, FQGNSA.